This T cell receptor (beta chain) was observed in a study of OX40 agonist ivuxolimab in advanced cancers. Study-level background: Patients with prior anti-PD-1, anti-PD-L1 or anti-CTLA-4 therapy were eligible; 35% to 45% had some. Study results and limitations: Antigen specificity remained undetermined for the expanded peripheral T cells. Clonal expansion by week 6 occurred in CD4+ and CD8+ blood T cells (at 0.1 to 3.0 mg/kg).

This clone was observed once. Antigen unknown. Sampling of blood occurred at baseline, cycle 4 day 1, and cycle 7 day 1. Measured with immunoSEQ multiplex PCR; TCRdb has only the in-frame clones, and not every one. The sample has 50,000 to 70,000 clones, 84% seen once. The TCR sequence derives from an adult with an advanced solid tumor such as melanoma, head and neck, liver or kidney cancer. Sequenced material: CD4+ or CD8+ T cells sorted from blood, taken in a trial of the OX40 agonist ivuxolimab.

CDR3 in DNA: TGTGCCAGCAGCTTCCAGAGCTCTGGAAACACCATATATTTT. Protein product: CASSFQSSGNTIYF. The V call is TRBV7-2, the J call TRBJ1-3; D gene unclear. The CDR3 extends over 14 amino acids. Trimming pared 3 bases from V and 0 bases from J, leaving 6 bases between. The germline V gene has CDR1 SGHTA and CDR2 FQGNSA.